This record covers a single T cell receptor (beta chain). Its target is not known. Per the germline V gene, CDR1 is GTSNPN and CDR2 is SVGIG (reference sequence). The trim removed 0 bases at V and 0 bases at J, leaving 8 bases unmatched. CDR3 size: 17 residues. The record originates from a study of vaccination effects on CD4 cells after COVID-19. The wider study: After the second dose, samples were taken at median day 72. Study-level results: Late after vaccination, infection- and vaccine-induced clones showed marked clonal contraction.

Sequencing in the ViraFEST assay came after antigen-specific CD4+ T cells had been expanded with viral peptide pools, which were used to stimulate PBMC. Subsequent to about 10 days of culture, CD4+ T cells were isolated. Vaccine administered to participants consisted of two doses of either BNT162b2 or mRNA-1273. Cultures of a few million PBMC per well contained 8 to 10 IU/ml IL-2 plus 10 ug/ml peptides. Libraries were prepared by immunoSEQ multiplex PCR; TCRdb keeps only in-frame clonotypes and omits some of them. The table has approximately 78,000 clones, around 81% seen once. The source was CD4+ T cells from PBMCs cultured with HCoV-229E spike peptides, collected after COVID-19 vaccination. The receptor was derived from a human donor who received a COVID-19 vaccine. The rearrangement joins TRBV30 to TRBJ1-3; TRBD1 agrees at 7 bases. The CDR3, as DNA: TGTGCCTGGAGTGTACAAAAGGGGGCTCCCTCTGGAAACACCATATATTTT. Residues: CAWSVQKGAPSGNTIYF.